This TCR beta chain came from a study of control samples from healthy donors and cancer patients (dated by TCRdb to the early 2020s). CDR1 is given as SEHNR and CDR2 as FQNEAQ, both from the germline V gene (reference sequence). V is pruned by 4 bases and J by 2 bases, leaving 9 bases of the junction without a gene match. The CDR3 sequence holds 17 residues, the cysteine and phenylalanine included. Left in the record is the CDR3 DNA by itself, 51 bases read in frame from the first base. Library prep was done by the immunoSEQ multiplex PCR assay. TCRdb took over this immuneACCESS table, retaining in-frame rearrangements with V and J assigned. Such tables are incomplete; in checked studies, under half of the missing clones stem from an unresolved V gene, and the remainder is unexplained. The sample table lists under 150,000 clones, roughly 92% of them with a count of one. The top ten constitute around 11% of the sample.

Note on this clone: No cognate antigen has been identified for it. Nothing much larger sits one base from this clone, and base qualities are not available.

Sequencing was carried out using blood. The clonotype was recovered from a man aged 30 to 39 in good health. In this chain, TRBV7-9 is recombined with TRBJ2-3; the central 10 bases match TRBD1. The bases read TGTGCCAGCAGCTCTCCCGGGGACAGGGGATTCACAGATACGCAGTATTTT. It codes for CASSSPGDRGFTDTQYF.